This TCR beta chain was sequenced for a study of blood T cell repertoires in COVID-19. As for the study in general: Acute and convalescent COVID-19 specimens originated in the United States, Italy and Spain.

Authors' analysis steps: Reference gene primer amplification gave estimated nucleated cell counts. Sequencing used immunoSEQ multiplex PCR; TCRdb keeps in-frame clones, though not all of them. V and J calls and clone size follow that table, whereas D and trimming were derived from the DNA. The data show 24,000 or so clones, roughly 87% seen once. This CDR3 spans 13 amino acids. Trimming cost V 2 bases and J 4 bases, with 8 bases left between them. The sequence was collected from a human donor in a cohort sampled during active COVID-19. The donor label of this sample is uncertain. The sample was peripheral blood. The gene calls are TRBV12-3 or TRBV12-4 and TRBJ1-2, with D hard to call. DNA for the CDR3: TGTGCCAGCAGTTTACGGGAATCCTATGGCTACACCTTC. Its translation is CASSLRESYGYTF.